This TCR beta chain comes out of a study of PD-L1 blockade in urothelial cancer. Sequencing was performed with immunoSEQ multiplex PCR; in TCRdb, only in-frame clones are kept and a portion is missing. The top ten clones hold about 2.9% of a sample with around 60,000 clones, around 81% of them seen once. Time point denoted: pretreatment peripheral blood. V dropped 3 bases and J dropped 4; count of bases not matched to a gene: 4. The CDR3 length is 14 residues. CDR1 GTSNPN and CDR2 SVGIG come from the germline V gene (reference sequence). The chain combines TRBV30 with TRBJ2-2; 8 bases fit TRBD1. The starting material was PBMCs, obtained around atezolizumab (anti-PD-L1) treatment. The TCR originated in a man aged 70 or older with urothelial cancer. The CDR3 bases are TGTGCCTGGAGCGCCGACAGGGGCACCGGGGAGCTGTTTTTT. Residues: CAWSADRGTGELFF.